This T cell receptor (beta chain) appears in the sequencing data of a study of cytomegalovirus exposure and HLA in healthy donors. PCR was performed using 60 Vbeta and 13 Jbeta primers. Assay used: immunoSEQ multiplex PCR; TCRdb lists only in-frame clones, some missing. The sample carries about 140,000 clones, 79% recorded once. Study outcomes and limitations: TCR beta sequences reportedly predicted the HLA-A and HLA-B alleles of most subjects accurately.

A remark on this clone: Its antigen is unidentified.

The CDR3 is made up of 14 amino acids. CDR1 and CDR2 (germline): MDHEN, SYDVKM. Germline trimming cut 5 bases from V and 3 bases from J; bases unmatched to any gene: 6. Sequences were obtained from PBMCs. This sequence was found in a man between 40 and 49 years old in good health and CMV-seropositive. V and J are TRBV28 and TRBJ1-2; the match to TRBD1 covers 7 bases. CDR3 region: CASSLDRDDYGYTF. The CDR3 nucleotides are TGTGCCAGCAGTCTTGACAGGGACGACTATGGCTACACCTTC.